This T cell receptor beta chain is drawn from a study of vaccination and CD4 T cells after COVID-19. About the study: Convalescent donors totaled six males and four females, including two who were Hispanic. Post-vaccine sampling followed dose two by a median about 70 days (range 14 to 241).

CD4+ T cells that had been cultured provided DNA sequenced with the Oncomine TCR Beta short-read assay. Using its own MiXCR run on the PCR reads, TCRdb lists one record per CDR3 protein. The sample yields about 8,000 distinct CDR3 sequences, more than 35% seen once. This clonotype was seen only a few times. Its specificity is unknown. Study-wide points: 304 of 307 vaccine-specific clones from convalescent patients were spike mono-reactive.

Documented treatment: approximately nine-day PBMC culture with coronavirus spike peptide pools or control peptides (ViraFEST assay). CD4+ T lymphocytes from the unexposed donor were collected before the COVID-19 pandemic (2011-2018). Sequencing was performed on CD4+ T cells from blood, cultured in vitro. This clonotype was obtained from a human donor in good health.

CDR3 sequence: CASSEAVSGNTEAFF. Here the CDR3 DNA reads TGTGCCAGCAGTGAAGCGGTCTCAGGGAACACTGAAGCTTTCTTT. This rearrangement joins TRBV2 to TRBJ1-1; no definite D call. Germline V CDR1 and CDR2: SNHLY, FYNNEI. This CDR3 contains 15 residues. Trimming pared 0 bases from V and 1 base from J, leaving 9 bases between.